The 32 T cell receptor beta chains below all came from one sample that was sequenced in a study of blood T cell repertoires in COVID-19. The protocol was immunoSEQ multiplex PCR, while the TCRdb copy is restricted to in-frame clones and leaves out a portion. The sample carries about 280,000 clones, 89% recorded once. Sequences were obtained from peripheral blood. Receptors originate from a man aged 50 or older with acute or convalescent COVID-19.

The gene calls are TRBV11-2 and TRBJ2-7; the D is unclear. In germline, CDR1 is SGHAT, CDR2 FQNNGV. The CDR3 is made up of 13 amino acids. The ends were cut back, 1 base at V and 2 bases at J, with 6 bases in the middle. CDR3 in amino acids: CASSLGVPYEQYF. The DNA for the CDR3 is TGTGCCAGCAGCTTAGGAGTTCCCTACGAGCAGTACTTC.

The chain uses TRBV7-9 and TRBJ2-2; D might be TRBD1 (5 bases). Between the trimmed V and J ends, which lost 1 base and 5 bases, there was a span of 20 bases. CDR1 SEHNR and CDR2 FQNEAQ come from the germline V gene (reference sequence). The CDR3 sequence is 18 residues long. The CDR3 coding sequence is TGTGCCAGCAGCTTAGGCTGGGGCGTCGGAGTTAGGACCGGGGAGCTGTTTTTT. Translation gives CASSLGWGVGVRTGELFF.

The chain uses TRBV6-1 and TRBJ1-5; D possibly corresponds to TRBD1 (6 bases). The CDR3 covers 15 residues. V lost 3 bases to trimming and J lost 6 bases, with 15 bases between them. CDR1 and CDR2 from the germline V gene are MNHNS and SASEGT. In DNA form, the CDR3 reads TGTGCCAGCAGTGAGGCGAGGAGGGGGGGTCAGCCCCAGCATTTT. Protein product: CASSEARRGGQPQHF.

The genes are TRBV19 and TRBJ2-5; TRBD2 is a possible D gene (6 bases). V lost 3 bases, J lost 7 bases, and 12 bases lay in between. The germline V gene encodes CDR1 LNHDA and CDR2 SQIVND (reference sequence). The CDR3 loop spans 13 amino acids. The CDR3 region is CASSIRGEATQYF. In DNA, the CDR3 is TGTGCCAGTAGTATCCGAGGGGAGGCGACCCAGTACTTC. Drawing the rest from reference TRBV19 and TRBJ2-5, the complete variable domain is DGGITQSPKYLFRKEGQNVTLSCEQNLNHDAMYWYRQDPGQGLRLIYYSQIVNDFQKGDIAEGYSVSREKKESFPLTVTSAQKNPTAFYLCASSIRGEATQYFGPGTRLLVL.

The rearrangement uses TRBV5-1 and TRBJ2-1; possibly TRBD2 for D (6 bases). There are 12 residues in the CDR3. Trimming left V 4 bases short and J 14 bases short, with 16 bases between. Germline loops: CDR1 SGHRS, CDR2 YFSETQ. CDR3 in amino acids: CASSEYAGGKFF. DNA for the CDR3: TGCGCCAGCAGCGAGTACGCAGGAGGGAAGTTCTTC.

The chain couples TRBV4-1 to TRBJ2-2; D is unclear. This CDR3 has 17 residues. Per the germline V gene, CDR1 is MGHRA and CDR2 is YSYEKL. V gave up 2 bases and J gave up 6 bases, with 19 bases separating them. The DNA of the CDR3 is TGCGCCAGCAGCCAACAAACTCTCTTGAAGAATGCCGGGGAGCTGTTTTTT. Its translation is CASSQQTLLKNAGELFF.

The chain couples TRBV12-3 or TRBV12-4 to TRBJ1-2; D unresolved. The V gene lost 4 bases and the J gene lost 2 bases, with 8 bases spanning the gap. The CDR3 is 13 amino acids. CDR3 protein: CASSSGKNYGYTF. The CDR3, as DNA: TGTGCCAGCAGTTCCGGGAAAAACTATGGCTACACCTTC.

The chain couples TRBV12-3 or TRBV12-4 to TRBJ2-7, with D perhaps matching TRBD2 (5 bases). This CDR3 spans 12 amino acids. V shed 2 bases and J shed 3 bases, with 5 bases lying between them. The CDR3 loop reads CASSLRGYEQYF. For the CDR3, the DNA is TGTGCCAGCAGTTTACGGGGCTACGAGCAGTACTTC.

The V call is TRBV6-6, the J call TRBJ1-1, with D unclear. Per germline, CDR1 MNHNY and CDR2 SVGAGI (reference sequence). Deletions cut 8 bases from V and 4 bases from J, with 11 bases between. The CDR3 totals 12 residues. The CDR3 loop is CASQAGITEAFF. CDR3 bases: TGTGCCAGCCAGGCGGGGATCACTGAAGCTTTCTTT.

V gene TRBV6-5 combines with J gene TRBJ2-7, with TRBD1 identical over 9 bases. V gave up 0 bases and J gave up 4 bases; unmatched junction bases: 7. CDR3 length equals 16 residues. Per the germline V gene, CDR1 is MNHEY and CDR2 is SVGAGI. The CDR3 DNA reads TGTGCCAGCAGTTACTCGGGACAGGGAAGATGGTACGAGCAGTACTTC. Its protein is CASSYSGQGRWYEQYF.

The J gene is TRBJ1-1, the V gene TRBV5-1, with TRBD1 matching over 7 bases. V was clipped by 2 bases and J by 8 bases; unmatched bases: 6. This CDR3 contains 13 residues. In germline, CDR1 is SGHRS, CDR2 YFSETQ. CDR3 sequence (DNA): TGCGCCAGCAGCTTCGGACAGGCCCCCGAAGCTTTCTTT. This codes for CASSFGQAPEAFF.

The rearrangement links TRBV5-1 to TRBJ1-6; maybe TRBD1 (6 bases). The CDR3 is 14 amino acids. The germline CDR1 and CDR2 sequences are SGHRS and YFSETQ. Trimming removed 1 base at V and 10 bases at J, with 12 bases between. CDR3 sequence reads: CASSLTGRRSPLHF. Written as DNA, the CDR3 is TGCGCCAGCAGCTTGACAGGGCGAAGATCACCCCTCCACTTT.

The rearrangement links TRBV7-3 to TRBJ2-5, with 8 nucleotides matching TRBD2. Germline V CDR1 and CDR2: SGHTA, FQGTGA. Trimming at V came to 5 bases and at J to 1 base, leaving 9 bases not matched to a gene. The CDR3 loop spans 16 amino acids. CDR3 amino acids: CASSRPTGGAQETQYF. CDR3 in DNA: TGTGCCAGCAGCCGTCCCACCGGGGGGGCCCAAGAGACCCAGTACTTC.

CDR3 loop: CASSVDTDYGYTF. DNA of the CDR3: TGTGCCAGCAGCGTAGATACAGACTATGGCTACACCTTC. The chain uses TRBV9 and TRBJ1-2, with unresolved D. CDR1 and CDR2 from the germline V gene are SGDLS and YYNGEE. V was pared by 0 bases and J by 3 bases, with 6 bases between. This CDR3 spans 13 amino acids.

For the CDR3, the DNA is TGCGCCAGCAGCCACGGGACAGGGACTGGCACAGATACGCAGTATTTT. As protein: CASSHGTGTGTDTQYF. V and J are TRBV5-1 and TRBJ2-3; 9 positions match TRBD1. This CDR3 is built from 16 residues. Per the germline V gene, CDR1 is SGHRS and CDR2 is YFSETQ. The trim removed 4 bases at V and 1 base at J, leaving 7 bases unmatched.

This clone was seen a single time. The chain has TRBV19 and TRBJ2-3, with D perhaps matching TRBD2 (6 bases). Per the germline V gene, CDR1 is LNHDA and CDR2 is SQIVND (reference sequence). This CDR3 comprises 13 residues. V shed 10 bases and J shed 0 bases, with 11 bases lying between them. This CDR3 is CATQAGSTDTQYF. The CDR3 bases are TGTGCCACACAAGCGGGTAGCACAGATACGCAGTATTTT.

J is TRBJ1-1 and V is TRBV20-1; D gene ambiguous. The CDR3 length is 11 residues. Trimming took off 3 bases at V and 8 bases at J, with 10 bases between the two ends. Looked up from germline, CDR1 is DFQATT and CDR2 is SNEGSKA (reference sequence). The chain's CDR3 is CSARAAAEAFF. The CDR3, as DNA: TGCAGTGCTAGGGCGGCGGCCGAAGCTTTCTTT.

The genes are TRBV3-1 (or the pseudogene TRBV3-2) and TRBJ2-1, with 9 positions matching TRBD2. V shed 0 bases, J shed 6 bases, and the junction held 3 bases outside the gene matches. In germline, CDR1 is LGHDT, CDR2 YNNKEL (reference sequence). This CDR3 has 15 amino acids. The DNA for the CDR3 is TGTGCCAGCAGCCAAGATGCGGGGGGGATCAATGAGCAGTTCTTC. Protein product: CASSQDAGGINEQFF.

This clone turned up a few times. The chain couples TRBV5-6 to TRBJ1-1; weak D call: TRBD1 (6 bases). The CDR3 runs to 15 residues. V was trimmed by 3 bases and J by 0 bases, leaving 12 bases between them. Germline V gene sequence: CDR1 SGHDT, CDR2 YYEEEE. CDR3 sequence reads: CASSSRGGMNTEAFF. CDR3 DNA sequence: TGTGCCAGCAGCTCCCGGGGGGGCATGAACACTGAAGCTTTCTTT.

This chain links TRBV5-8 with TRBJ1-5; the match to TRBD1 covers 7 bases. Trimming took 7 bases from V and 3 from J; bases not matched to a gene: 4. Germline CDR1 reads SGHTS; CDR2 reads YDEGEE. The CDR3 has 13 residues. CDR3 protein: CASGQEPNQPQHF. For the CDR3, the DNA is TGTGCCAGCGGACAGGAACCCAATCAGCCCCAGCATTTT.

The V and J genes are TRBV19 and TRBJ2-5; 7 bases line up with TRBD2. Germline CDR1 reads LNHDA; CDR2 reads SQIVND (reference sequence). Trimming took 2 bases from V and 5 from J; bases not matched to a gene: 8. This CDR3 has 15 amino acids. The CDR3 reads CASSIQAGRGETQYF. Written as DNA, the CDR3 is TGTGCCAGTAGTATACAAGCGGGGCGAGGGGAGACCCAGTACTTC.

V is TRBV6-5 and J is TRBJ1-5; TRBD1 might be the D (5 bases). The CDR3 totals 15 residues. CDR1 and CDR2 from the germline V gene are MNHEY and SVGAGI. V lost 8 bases, J lost 5 bases, and 19 bases lay in between. The CDR3 DNA reads as TGTGCCAGCTCCAGTGGTGGGGGGTCTGATCAGCCCCAGCATTTT. Encoded protein: CASSSGGGSDQPQHF.

The rearrangement joins TRBV19 to TRBJ1-5; tentatively, D is TRBD1 (5 bases). This CDR3 spans 17 amino acids. The V gene's germline CDR1 is LNHDA and CDR2 SQIVND (reference sequence). V was cut by 4 bases and J by 0 bases, with 16 bases left in between. The CDR3 sequence is CASSTGRYVYSNQPQHF. CDR3 sequence (DNA): TGTGCCAGTAGTACAGGGCGTTACGTCTATAGCAATCAGCCCCAGCATTTT. The complete variable domain, with remaining parts taken from reference TRBV19 and TRBJ1-5, reads DGGITQSPKYLFRKEGQNVTLSCEQNLNHDAMYWYRQDPGQGLRLIYYSQIVNDFQKGDIAEGYSVSREKKESFPLTVTSAQKNPTAFYLCASSTGRYVYSNQPQHFGDGTRLSIL.

The rearrangement joins TRBV19 to TRBJ2-7; the D gene is possibly TRBD1 (5 bases). Between the trimmed V and J ends, which lost 3 bases and 3 bases, there was a span of 15 bases. Germline V gives CDR1 LNHDA, CDR2 SQIVND (reference sequence). This CDR3 is 15 amino acids long. This chain's CDR3 is CASSIAQGSFYEQYF. The CDR3 DNA sequence: TGTGCCAGTAGTATCGCCCAGGGTTCTTTCTACGAGCAGTACTTC. The variable domain in full, with the rest retrieved from reference TRBV19 and TRBJ2-7, is DGGITQSPKYLFRKEGQNVTLSCEQNLNHDAMYWYRQDPGQGLRLIYYSQIVNDFQKGDIAEGYSVSREKKESFPLTVTSAQKNPTAFYLCASSIAQGSFYEQYFGPGTRLTVT.

The rearrangement uses TRBV7-9 and TRBJ1-1, with D perhaps TRBD1 (6 bases). Germline V lookup: CDR1 SEHNR, CDR2 FQNEAQ (reference sequence). V dropped 5 bases and J dropped 8 bases, with 12 bases sitting between them. The CDR3 has 12 amino acids. This CDR3 is CASSRPGQEAFF. Written as DNA, the CDR3 is TGTGCCAGCAGCCGACCCGGACAGGAAGCTTTCTTT.

This sequence joins TRBV12-5 and TRBJ1-1, with a possible D match to TRBD1 (5 bases). The CDR3 is 14 amino acids. V dropped 4 bases and J dropped 1 base, with 10 bases sitting between them. The germline V gene encodes CDR1 LGHNT and CDR2 FRNRAP. The CDR3 DNA is TGTGCTAGTGGTTCCTCAAGGGGGAACACTGAAGCTTTCTTT. Its protein product is CASGSSRGNTEAFF.

The chain has TRBV7-2 and TRBJ1-1, with D possibly TRBD1 on 6 matching bases. V shed 6 bases and J shed 5 bases, with 19 bases lying between them. The germline gives CDR1 SGHTA, CDR2 FQGNSA. The CDR3 is 15 residues long. CDR3 in amino acids: CASRRQALAGTEAFF. DNA for the CDR3: TGTGCCAGCAGACGACAGGCTCTGGCGGGTACTGAAGCTTTCTTT.

The gene calls are TRBV9 and TRBJ1-3; maybe TRBD1 (6 bases). Trimming shortened V by 3 bases and J by 0 bases, and 19 bases separated the two germline ends. The CDR3 covers 18 residues. The germline V gene encodes CDR1 SGDLS and CDR2 YYNGEE. The CDR3 region has the DNA TGTGCCAGCAGCGCCTTGCCTGGACTCAGGGGCTCTGGAAACACCATATATTTT. This codes for CASSALPGLRGSGNTIYF. Full variable domain (missing parts from reference TRBV9 and TRBJ1-3): DSGVTQTPKHLITATGQRVTLRCSPRSGDLSVYWYQQSLDQGLQFLIQYYNGEERAKGNILERFSAQQFPDLHSELNLSSLELGDSALYFCASSALPGLRGSGNTIYFGEGSWLTVV.

V and J are TRBV10-3 and TRBJ1-5; D unresolved. The CDR3 spans 14 residues. Germline CDR1 reads ENHRY; CDR2 reads SYGVKD. Trimming shortened V by 0 bases and J by 6 bases, and 9 bases separated the two germline ends. The DNA for the CDR3 is TGTGCCATCAGTGAGTCCTACAGAAGTCAGCCCCAGCATTTT. Its translation is CAISESYRSQPQHF.

Comment on this clone: Within the sample, other DNA sequences also encode this same CDR3. V usage is TRBV9 and J usage is TRBJ2-2; maybe TRBD2 (5 bases). This CDR3 has 15 residues. Germline V gene data show CDR1 as SGDLS and CDR2 as YYNGEE. V was pared by 0 bases and J by 0 bases, with 6 bases between. DNA of the CDR3: TGTGCCAGCAGCGTAGGGGGAGCGAACACCGGGGAGCTGTTTTTT. This gives the protein CASSVGGANTGELFF.

This clone was found once. This rearrangement joins TRBV11-2 to TRBJ1-1; no firm D call. Germline CDR1 is SGHAT and CDR2 is FQNNGV. The length of the CDR3 is 15 residues. The germline V and J ends were trimmed by 1 base and 0 bases, with 9 bases remaining between them. The CDR3: CASSLALRMNTEAFF. CDR3 nucleotide sequence: TGTGCCAGCAGCTTAGCGCTACGAATGAACACTGAAGCTTTCTTT. The entire variable domain, with the rest obtained from reference TRBV11-2 and TRBJ1-1, is as follows: EAGVAQSPRYKIIEKRQSVAFWCNPISGHATLYWYQQILGQGPKLLIQFQNNGVVDDSQLPKDRFSAERLKGVDSTLKIQPAKLEDSAVYLCASSLALRMNTEAFFGQGTRLTVV.

The rearrangement uses TRBV12-3 or TRBV12-4 and TRBJ2-1; 7 bases match TRBD2. With 11 bases clipped from V and 2 bases from J, the junction kept 0 bases outside the gene matches. The CDR3 has 11 residues. Here the CDR3 DNA reads TGTGCCGCGGGGGCCTACAATGAGCAGTTCTTC. Its protein is CAAGAYNEQFF.